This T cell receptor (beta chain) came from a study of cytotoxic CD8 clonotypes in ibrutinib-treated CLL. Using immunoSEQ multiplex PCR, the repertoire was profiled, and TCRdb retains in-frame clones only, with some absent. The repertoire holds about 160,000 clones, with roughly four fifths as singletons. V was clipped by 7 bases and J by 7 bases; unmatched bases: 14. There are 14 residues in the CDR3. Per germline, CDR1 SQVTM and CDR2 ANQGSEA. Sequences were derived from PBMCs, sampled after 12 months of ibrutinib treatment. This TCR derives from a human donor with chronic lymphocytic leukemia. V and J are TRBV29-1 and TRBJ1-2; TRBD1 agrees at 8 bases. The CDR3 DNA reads TGCAGCGCTTACGAACCAGGGGGCGCGAGTGGCTACACCTTC. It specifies CSAYEPGGASGYTF. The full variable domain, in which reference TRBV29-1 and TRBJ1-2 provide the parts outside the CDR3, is SAVISQKPSRDICQRGTSLTIQCQVDSQVTMMFWYRQQPGQSLTLIATANQGSEATYESGFVIDKFPISRPNLTFSTLTVSNMSPEDSSIYLCSAYEPGGASGYTFGSGTRLTVV.